The entry below describes one T cell receptor (beta chain). What it recognizes is unknown. The data belong to a study of cytomegalovirus exposure and HLA in healthy donors. Looked up from germline, CDR1 is SGHDT and CDR2 is YYEEEE. Trimming removed 7 bases at V and 0 bases at J, with 11 bases between. The CDR3 has 13 residues. A multiplex PCR was run with 60 Vbeta primers and 13 Jbeta primers. Study processing details: There were around 80 million unique TCR beta chains by a later count, and 8.5 million to 14 million of them were shared. Libraries were prepared by immunoSEQ multiplex PCR; TCRdb keeps only in-frame clonotypes and omits some of them. V, J and clone size derive from that table, while D and trimming were established from the DNA sequence. The sample contains around 90,000 clones, around 73% of which appear only once. Study results and caveats: Cytomegalovirus-associated TCR beta chains were listed, numbering around 150. Solely CMV serostatus was available to characterize immune exposure. Among CMV-associated TCR beta chains, most appeared HLA-restricted in a later analysis.

The sequencing sample was made of PBMCs. This TCR came from a middle-aged woman in good health and CMV-seronegative. The J gene is TRBJ2-7, the V gene TRBV5-6; no clear D gene. CDR3 coding DNA: TGTGCCAGCGGCCGAATCGACTCCTACGAGCAGTACTTC. Its translation is CASGRIDSYEQYF.